This T cell receptor (beta chain) was retrieved from a study of a mutant IDH1 vaccine in newly diagnosed glioma. The sample holds a few counts of this clone. Its antigen remains unidentified. Sequencing used immunoSEQ multiplex PCR; TCRdb keeps in-frame clones, though not all of them. In the table there are almost 85,000 clones, roughly 85% of which are singletons. Points from the study as a whole: Immune responses arising from the vaccine appeared in more than 90% of patients.

Specified time point: week 23, last vaccination. Vaccination comprised doses that each held 300 ug of mutant IDH1 20-mer peptide, plus topical imiquimod. Trimming at V came to 3 bases and at J to 0 bases, leaving 5 bases not matched to a gene. This CDR3 spans 16 amino acids. Germline V gene lookup returns CDR1 SGDLS and CDR2 YYNGEE. The gene calls are TRBV9 and TRBJ1-4; 7 bases fit TRBD1. The sample in question was PBMCs, obtained from a glioma patient whose treatment included an IDH1 peptide vaccine. This sequence was found in a man aged 30 to 45 with glioma. Some clones in this sample may be carry-over from other donors' samples. The CDR3 spells CASSERDSSTNEKLFF. CDR3 DNA: TGTGCCAGCAGCGAGAGGGACAGCTCAACTAATGAAAAACTGTTTTTT. Supplemented by reference TRBV9 and TRBJ1-4, the full variable domain reads DSGVTQTPKHLITATGQRVTLRCSPRSGDLSVYWYQQSLDQGLQFLIQYYNGEERAKGNILERFSAQQFPDLHSELNLSSLELGDSALYFCASSERDSSTNEKLFFGSGTQLSVL.